A single sample is the source of the 15 T cell receptor beta chains below, sequenced in a study of cytomegalovirus exposure and HLA in healthy donors. The PCR used 60 Vbeta and 13 Jbeta primers. Profiled with immunoSEQ multiplex PCR; TCRdb holds only in-frame clones, not every one. The data show some 40,000 clones, around 85% seen once. The specimen sequenced was PBMCs. These receptors all stem from a man aged 45-65 years in good health and CMV-seronegative.

This rearrangement joins TRBV7-9 to TRBJ2-7; tentatively, D is TRBD1 (5 bases). V lost 5 bases and J lost 0, with 17 bases in between. Germline lookup yields CDR1 SEHNR and CDR2 FQNEAQ (reference sequence). The CDR3 runs 16 residues. The CDR3 is CASSPPNPGYSYEQYF. CDR3 coding DNA: TGTGCCAGCAGCCCCCCTAACCCAGGGTACTCCTACGAGCAGTACTTC.

The gene calls are TRBV5-1 and TRBJ1-6; TRBD1 is a possible D gene (5 bases). Trimming took 4 bases from V and 7 from J, leaving 15 bases between them. Germline V gene data show CDR1 as SGHRS and CDR2 as YFSETQ. This CDR3 comprises 15 residues. CDR3: CASSRGGTVNSPLHF. CDR3 nucleotide sequence: TGCGCCAGCAGCCGCGGGGGGACGGTGAATTCACCCCTCCACTTT. Full variable domain (remainder filled in from reference TRBV5-1 and TRBJ1-6): KAGVTQTPRYLIKTRGQQVTLSCSPISGHRSVSWYQQTPGQGLQFLFEYFSETQRNKGNFPGRFSGRQFSNSRSEMNVSTLELGDSALYLCASSRGGTVNSPLHFGNGTRLTVT.

The chain employs TRBV13 and TRBJ2-7, with D possibly matching TRBD1 (6 bases). Per the germline V gene, CDR1 is PRHDT and CDR2 is FYEKMQ (reference sequence). V gave up 5 bases and J gave up 0 bases, with 14 bases separating them. The CDR3 is 15 residues long. For the CDR3, the DNA is TGTGCCAGCAGCATTCGGACAGTTAGCTCCTACGAGCAGTACTTC. Amino acid sequence: CASSIRTVSSYEQYF. The full variable domain, completed using reference TRBV13 and TRBJ2-7, is AAGVIQSPRHLIKEKRETATLKCYPIPRHDTVYWYQQGPGQDPQFLISFYEKMQSDKGSIPDRFSAQQFSDYHSELNMSSLELGDSALYFCASSIRTVSSYEQYFGPGTRLTVT.

V is TRBV7-8 and J is TRBJ2-3; D is possibly TRBD1 (6 bases). Germline lookup yields CDR1 SGHVS and CDR2 FQNEAQ. This CDR3 is 16 amino acids long. V lost 5 bases to trimming and J lost 3 bases, with 18 bases between them. In DNA, the CDR3 is TGTGCCAGCAGCCTAACGAAACAGGGAATAACAGATACGCAGTATTTT. It yields the protein CASSLTKQGITDTQYF.

This clone was detected only a few times. The rearrangement uses TRBV6-5 and TRBJ2-7, with TRBD1 matching 8 bases. The CDR3 consists of 13 residues. With V trimmed by 10 bases and J by 2 bases, 7 bases remained unmatched. Germline V gives CDR1 MNHEY, CDR2 SVGAGI. The CDR3 is CATADRAPYEQYF. As DNA, the CDR3 is TGTGCCACCGCGGACAGGGCCCCCTACGAGCAGTACTTC.

The gene calls are TRBV9 and TRBJ2-5; 9 bases align to TRBD2. V trimming: 0 bases; J trimming: 5 bases; junction bases outside the gene matches: 5. The CDR3 spans 15 residues. The germline CDR1 and CDR2 sequences are SGDLS and YYNGEE. CDR3: CASSVGGTSLETQYF. The CDR3 DNA is TGTGCCAGCAGCGTAGGTGGGACTAGCTTGGAGACCCAGTACTTC.

This clone was picked up a small number of times. The chain employs TRBV2 and TRBJ1-5; 8 positions match TRBD1. This CDR3 has 21 residues. The J segment lost 0 bases and the V segment lost 4 bases, leaving 20 bases of the junction unmatched. CDR1 SNHLY and CDR2 FYNNEI come from the germline V gene. The CDR3 here is CASSGSNHRDRSGYSNQPQHF. The CDR3 region has the DNA TGTGCCAGCAGTGGGTCGAACCACCGGGACAGGTCGGGTTATAGCAATCAGCCCCAGCATTTT.

V is TRBV19 and J is TRBJ1-5; the match to TRBD1 covers 7 bases. Trimming at V came to 5 bases and at J to 2 bases, leaving 12 bases not matched to a gene. The CDR3 extends over 17 amino acids. The germline CDR1 and CDR2 sequences are LNHDA and SQIVND (reference sequence). CDR3 coding DNA: TGTGCCAGTAGTCCGACCTCGACAGGGTTGGGCAATCAGCCCCAGCATTTT. It encodes CASSPTSTGLGNQPQHF.

This chain's CDR3 is CASGTGVSDSPLHF. In nucleotides, the CDR3 is TGTGCCAGCGGGACGGGGGTTTCGGATTCACCCCTCCACTTT. The chain is built from TRBV7-3 and TRBJ1-6, with D tentatively TRBD1 (5 bases). Germline V gene data show CDR1 as SGHTA and CDR2 as FQGTGA. V dropped 8 bases and J dropped 8 bases, with 16 bases sitting between them. The CDR3 extends over 14 amino acids. Looking up the rest from reference TRBV7-3 and TRBJ1-6 gives the full variable domain: GAGVSQTPSNKVTEKGKYVELRCDPISGHTALYWYRQSLGQGPEFLIYFQGTGAADDSGLPNDRFFAVRPEGSVSTLKIQRTERGDSAVYLCASGTGVSDSPLHFGNGTRLTVT.

The rearrangement links TRBV19 to TRBJ1-6; tentatively, D is TRBD1 (5 bases). Germline values: CDR1 LNHDA, CDR2 SQIVND (reference sequence). This CDR3 region has 17 residues. V was cut by 1 base and J by 2 bases, with 12 bases left in between. CDR3 DNA sequence: TGTGCCAGTAGTATAGTGGGGGGTCGGACCTATAATTCACCCCTCCACTTT. Translation gives CASSIVGGRTYNSPLHF.

This sequence joins TRBV15 and TRBJ2-1, with D unresolved. The CDR3 is 13 amino acids. V lost 2 bases and J lost 4, with 6 bases in between. From germline, CDR1 is LNHNV and CDR2 YYDKDF (reference sequence). CDR3 in DNA: TGTGCCACCAGCAGAAATACTTACAATGAGCAGTTCTTC. Translated, it gives CATSRNTYNEQFF.

This clone was observed a single time. The V call is TRBV4-3, the J call TRBJ1-4; tentative D call: TRBD1 (6 bases). Germline V gene data show CDR1 as LGHNA and CDR2 as YSLEER. This CDR3 spans 17 amino acids. Trimming took off 1 base at V and 3 bases at J, with 15 bases between the two ends. CDR3 amino acids: CASSQGRAGVANEKLFF. The DNA for the CDR3 is TGCGCCAGCAGCCAAGGAAGAGCAGGGGTAGCTAATGAAAAACTGTTTTTT.

The chain carries TRBV27 and TRBJ2-2; 14 bases line up with TRBD2. Germline CDR1 is MNHEY and CDR2 is SMNVEV (reference sequence). This CDR3 comprises 19 residues. V dropped 1 base and J dropped 5; count of bases not matched to a gene: 9. The CDR3 loop reads CASSLYGLAGGLGTGELFF. The CDR3 coding sequence is TGTGCCAGCAGTTTATATGGACTAGCGGGGGGTCTTGGAACCGGGGAGCTGTTTTTT.

As for this clone: Additional DNA sequences in this sample encode the identical CDR3. CDR3 coding DNA: TGTGCCAGCAGCCCCCCGGGACTCAGTGAGCAGTTCTTC. Its translation: CASSPPGLSEQFF. The rearrangement links TRBV11-2 to TRBJ2-1, with D perhaps matching TRBD2 (6 bases). CDR1 SGHAT and CDR2 FQNNGV come from the germline V gene. With 5 bases removed from V and 9 bases from J, the gap between germline ends came to 14 bases. The CDR3 is 13 residues long. The full variable domain, in which reference TRBV11-2 and TRBJ2-1 provide the parts outside the CDR3, is EAGVAQSPRYKIIEKRQSVAFWCNPISGHATLYWYQQILGQGPKLLIQFQNNGVVDDSQLPKDRFSAERLKGVDSTLKIQPAKLEDSAVYLCASSPPGLSEQFFGPGTRLTVL.

V and J are TRBV18 and TRBJ1-2; 9 nucleotides agree with TRBD1. The CDR3 has 14 residues. V shed 5 bases and J 3 bases; nucleotides not matched to a gene: 4. Germline V gene sequence: CDR1 KGHSH, CDR2 LQKENI. CDR3 DNA sequence: TGTGCCAGCTCAACAACAGGGGGCTACTATGGCTACACCTTC. This codes for CASSTTGGYYGYTF.